This TCR beta chain came from a study of T cells in Graves' hyperthyroidism and ophthalmopathy. Study in general: Peripheral blood specimens were obtained at initial diagnosis, prior to any treatment. Notes on the study in general: Peripheral blood also featured most of the thyroid clonotypes expanded above 0.001. Model-based prediction identified ophthalmopathy a median 6.5 months prior to its onset.

Germline values: CDR1 LGHDT, CDR2 YNNKEL (reference sequence). Trimming stripped 5 bases from V and 0 bases from J, with 20 bases between. The CDR3 extends over 18 amino acids. This clonotype has a handful of counts. Its specificity is not known. There were TCR beta CDR3 regions amplified from RNA transcripts. When the TCR CDR3 underwent first-round RT-PCR, the HTBI primer set was used. TCRdb itself ran the multiplex PCR reads through MiXCR, one entry per CDR3 protein. The table includes under 350,000 distinct CDR3 sequences, roughly an eighth detected once. Source material: blood. V and J are TRBV3-1 and TRBJ1-3; a possible D gene is TRBD1 (5 bases). This TCR was sampled from a woman aged 40 to 50 with Graves' hyperthyroidism. The CDR3: CASSSDLLRTISGNTIYF. The CDR3, as DNA: TGTGCCAGCAGCTCGGACTTGCTTAGGACAATCTCTGGAAACACCATATATTTT. Full variable domain (rest looked up from reference TRBV3-1 and TRBJ1-3): DTAVSQTPKYLVTQMGNDKSIKCEQNLGHDTMYWYKQDSKKFLKIMFSYNNKELIINETVPNRFSPKSPDKAHLNLHINSLELGDSAVYFCASSSDLLRTISGNTIYFGEGSWLTVV.